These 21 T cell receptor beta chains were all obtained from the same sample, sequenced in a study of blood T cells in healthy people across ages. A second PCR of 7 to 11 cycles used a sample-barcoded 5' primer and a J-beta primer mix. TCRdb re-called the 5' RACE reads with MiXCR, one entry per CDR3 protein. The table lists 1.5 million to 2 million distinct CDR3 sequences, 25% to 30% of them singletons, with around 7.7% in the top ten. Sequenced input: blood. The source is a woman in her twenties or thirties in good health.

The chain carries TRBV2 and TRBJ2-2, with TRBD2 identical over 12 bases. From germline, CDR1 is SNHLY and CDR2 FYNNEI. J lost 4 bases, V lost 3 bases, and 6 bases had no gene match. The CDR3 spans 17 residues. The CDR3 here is CASSDRLAGDGTGELFF. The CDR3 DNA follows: TGTGCCAGCAGTGATAGACTAGCGGGGGACGGCACCGGGGAGCTGTTTTTT.

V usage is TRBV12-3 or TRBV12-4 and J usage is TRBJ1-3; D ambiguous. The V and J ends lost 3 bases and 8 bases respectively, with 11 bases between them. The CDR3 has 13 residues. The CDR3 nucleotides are TGTGCCAGCAGTTTGCGGGGTTGCGACACCATATATTTT. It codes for CASSLRGCDTIYF.

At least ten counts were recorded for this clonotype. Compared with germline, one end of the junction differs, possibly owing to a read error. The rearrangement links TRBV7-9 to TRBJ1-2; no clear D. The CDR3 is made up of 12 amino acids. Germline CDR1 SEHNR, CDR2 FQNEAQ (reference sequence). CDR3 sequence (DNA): TGCGCCAGCAGCTTGGAAGTCTATGGCTACACCTTC. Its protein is CASSLEVYGYTF. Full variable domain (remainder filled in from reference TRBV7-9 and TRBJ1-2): DTGVSQNPRHKITKRGQNVTFRCDPISEHNRLYWYRQTLGQGPEFLTYFQNEAQLEKSRLLSDRFSAERPKGSFSTLEIQRTEQGDSAMYLCASSLEVYGYTFGSGTRLTVV.

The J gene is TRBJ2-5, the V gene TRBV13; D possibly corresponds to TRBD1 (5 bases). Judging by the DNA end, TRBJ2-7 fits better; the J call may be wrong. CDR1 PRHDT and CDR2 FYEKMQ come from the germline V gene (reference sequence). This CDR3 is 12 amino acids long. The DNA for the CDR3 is TGTGCCAGCAACCAGGGATTCGGCGAGCAGTACTTC. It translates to CASNQGFGEQYF.

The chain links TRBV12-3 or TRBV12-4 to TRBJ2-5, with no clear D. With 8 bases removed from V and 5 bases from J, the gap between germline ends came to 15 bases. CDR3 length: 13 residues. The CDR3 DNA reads TGTGCCAGCGCCCTAGGAAGCGTGGAGACCCAGTACTTC. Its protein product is CASALGSVETQYF.

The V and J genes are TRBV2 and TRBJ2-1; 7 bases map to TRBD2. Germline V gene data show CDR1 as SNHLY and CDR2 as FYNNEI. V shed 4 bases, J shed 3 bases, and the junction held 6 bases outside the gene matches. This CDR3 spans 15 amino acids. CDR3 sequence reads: CASSASGGYYNEQFF. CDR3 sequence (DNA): TGTGCCAGCAGTGCTTCCGGGGGGTACTACAATGAGCAGTTCTTC.

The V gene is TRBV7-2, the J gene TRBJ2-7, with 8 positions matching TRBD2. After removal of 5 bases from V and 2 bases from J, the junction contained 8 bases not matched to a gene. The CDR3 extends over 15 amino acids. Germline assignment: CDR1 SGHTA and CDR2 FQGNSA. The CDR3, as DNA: TGTGCCAGCAGCCCCATAGCGGGAACCGCCTACGAGCAGTACTTC. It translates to CASSPIAGTAYEQYF.

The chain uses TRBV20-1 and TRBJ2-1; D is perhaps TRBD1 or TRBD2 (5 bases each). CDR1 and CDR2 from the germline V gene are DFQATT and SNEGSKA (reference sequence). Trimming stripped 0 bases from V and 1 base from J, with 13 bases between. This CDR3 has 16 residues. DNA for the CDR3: TGCAGTGCTAGAGATCTCGGGACCACATCCTACAATGAGCAGTTCTTC. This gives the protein CSARDLGTTSYNEQFF.

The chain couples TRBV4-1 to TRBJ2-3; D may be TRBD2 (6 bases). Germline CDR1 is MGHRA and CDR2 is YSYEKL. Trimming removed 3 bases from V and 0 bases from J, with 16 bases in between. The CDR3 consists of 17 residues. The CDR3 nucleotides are TGCGCCAGCAGCCAGGGTCGGGGGATCCTTAGCACAGATACGCAGTATTTT. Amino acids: CASSQGRGILSTDTQYF.

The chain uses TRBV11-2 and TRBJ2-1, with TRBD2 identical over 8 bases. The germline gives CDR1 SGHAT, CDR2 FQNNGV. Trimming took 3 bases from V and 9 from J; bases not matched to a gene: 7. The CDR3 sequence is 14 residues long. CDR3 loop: CASSFDYSGTEQFF. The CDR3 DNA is TGTGCCAGCAGCTTCGACTATAGCGGGACTGAGCAGTTCTTC.

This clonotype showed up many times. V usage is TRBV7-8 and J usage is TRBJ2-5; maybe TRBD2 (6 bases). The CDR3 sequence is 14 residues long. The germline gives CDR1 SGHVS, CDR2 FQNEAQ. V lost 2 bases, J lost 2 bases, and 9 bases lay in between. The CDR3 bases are TGTGCCAGCAGCTTAACGACTAGTCAAGAGACCCAGTACTTC. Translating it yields CASSLTTSQETQYF.

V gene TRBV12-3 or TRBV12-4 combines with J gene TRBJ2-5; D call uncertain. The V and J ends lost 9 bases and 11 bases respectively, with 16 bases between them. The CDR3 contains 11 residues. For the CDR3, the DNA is TGTGCCAGTAGCCAAGGATACGGGCAGTACTTC. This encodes CASSQGYGQYF.

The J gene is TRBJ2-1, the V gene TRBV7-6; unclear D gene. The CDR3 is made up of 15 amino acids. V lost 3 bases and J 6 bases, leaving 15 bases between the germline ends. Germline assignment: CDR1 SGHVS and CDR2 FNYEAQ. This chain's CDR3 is CASSFLALSSNEQFF. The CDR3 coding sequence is TGTGCCAGCAGCTTTCTTGCTTTGTCTAGCAATGAGCAGTTCTTC.

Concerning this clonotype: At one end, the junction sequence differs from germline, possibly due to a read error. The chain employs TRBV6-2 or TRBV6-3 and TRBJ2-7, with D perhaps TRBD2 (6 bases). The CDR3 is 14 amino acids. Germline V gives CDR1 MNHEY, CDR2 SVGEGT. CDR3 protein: CASRWTGTEGEEYF. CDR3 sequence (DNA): TGTGCCAGCAGGTGGACGGGGACTGAAGGCGAGGAGTACTTC.

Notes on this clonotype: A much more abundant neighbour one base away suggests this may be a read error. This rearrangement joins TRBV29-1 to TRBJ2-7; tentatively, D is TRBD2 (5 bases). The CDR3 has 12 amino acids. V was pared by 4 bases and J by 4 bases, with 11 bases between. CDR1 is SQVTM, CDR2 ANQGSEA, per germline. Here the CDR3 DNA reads TGCAGCGTTGGTGAGAAGCGGTACGAGCAGTACTTC. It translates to CSVGEKRYEQYF.

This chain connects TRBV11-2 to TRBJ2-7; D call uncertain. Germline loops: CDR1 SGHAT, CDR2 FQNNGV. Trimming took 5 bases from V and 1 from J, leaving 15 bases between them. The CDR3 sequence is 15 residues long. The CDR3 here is CASSADLLYSYEQYF. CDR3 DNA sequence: TGTGCCAGCAGCGCCGACCTACTATATTCCTACGAGCAGTACTTC. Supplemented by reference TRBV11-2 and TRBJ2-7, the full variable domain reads EAGVAQSPRYKIIEKRQSVAFWCNPISGHATLYWYQQILGQGPKLLIQFQNNGVVDDSQLPKDRFSAERLKGVDSTLKIQPAKLEDSAVYLCASSADLLYSYEQYFGPGTRLTVT.

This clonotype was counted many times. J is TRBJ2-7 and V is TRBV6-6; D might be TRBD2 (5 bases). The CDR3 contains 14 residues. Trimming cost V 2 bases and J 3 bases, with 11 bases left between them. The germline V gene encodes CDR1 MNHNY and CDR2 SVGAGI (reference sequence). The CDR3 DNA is TGTGCCAGCAGTTACCTGGACGGGGTCTACGAGCAGTACTTC. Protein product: CASSYLDGVYEQYF.

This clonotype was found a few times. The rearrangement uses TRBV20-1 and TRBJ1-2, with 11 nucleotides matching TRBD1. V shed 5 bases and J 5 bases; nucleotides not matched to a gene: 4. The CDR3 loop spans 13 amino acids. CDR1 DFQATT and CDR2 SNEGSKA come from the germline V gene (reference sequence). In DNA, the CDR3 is TGCAGTGCTTGGGACAGGGGGGGGTATGGCTACACCTTC. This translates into CSAWDRGGYGYTF.

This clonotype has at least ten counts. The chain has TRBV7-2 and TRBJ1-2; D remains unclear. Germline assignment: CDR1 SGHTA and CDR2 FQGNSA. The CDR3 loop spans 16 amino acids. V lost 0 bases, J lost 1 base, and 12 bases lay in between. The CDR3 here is CASSLAPGRVNYGYTF. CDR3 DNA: TGTGCCAGCAGCTTAGCCCCCGGGCGGGTTAACTATGGCTACACCTTC.

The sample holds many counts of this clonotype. CDR3 DNA: TGTGCCACCAGCAGAGCGGGACAGGGGACGCAAGAGACCCAGTACTTC. It yields the protein CATSRAGQGTQETQYF. V gene TRBV15 combines with J gene TRBJ2-5; the match to TRBD1 covers 10 bases. V lost 1 base and J lost 2; bases outside the gene matches: 4. The CDR3 has 16 residues. Germline V gene sequence: CDR1 LNHNV, CDR2 YYDKDF (reference sequence). Full variable domain (outside the CDR3, taken from reference TRBV15 and TRBJ2-5): DAMVIQNPRYQVTQFGKPVTLSCSQTLNHNVMYWYQQKSSQAPKLLFHYYDKDFNNEADTPDNFQSRRPNTSFCFLDIRSPGLGDTAMYLCATSRAGQGTQETQYFGPGTRLLVL.

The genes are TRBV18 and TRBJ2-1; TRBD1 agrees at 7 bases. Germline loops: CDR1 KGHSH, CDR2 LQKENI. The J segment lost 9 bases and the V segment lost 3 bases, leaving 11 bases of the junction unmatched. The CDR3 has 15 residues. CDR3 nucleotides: TGTGCCAGCTCACCCGGCCGCACAGGGGCTTTTGAGCAGTTCTTC. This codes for CASSPGRTGAFEQFF. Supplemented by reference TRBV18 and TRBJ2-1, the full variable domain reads NAGVMQNPRHLVRRRGQEARLRCSPMKGHSHVYWYRQLPEEGLKFMVYLQKENIIDESGMPKERFSAEFPKEGPSILRIQQVVRGDSAAYFCASSPGRTGAFEQFFGPGTRLTVL.